These T cell receptor beta chains were read from a single sample in a study of CD8 T cells in Susac syndrome. TCRdb reanalysed the immunoSEQ multiplex PCR reads using MiXCR and keeps one entry per CDR3 protein. Seen here are more than 75,000 distinct CDR3 sequences, just under 95% observed once, and the top ten hold approximately 0.26%. The specimen was CD8+ T cells from PBMCs. Receptor source: a human donor in good health. Both conserved end residues are part of each CDR3. D genes are given only for firm matches. Clone size appears in some rows only: once, few, many, or a class for an expanded clone.

abundance,d_gene,v_gene,j_gene,CDR3nt,CDR3aa
-,TRBD2,TRBV20-1,TRBJ2-1,TGCAGTGCTAGAGTACTAGCGGGGGATCCCAATGAGCAGTTCTTC,CSARVLAGDPNEQFF
-,-,TRBV27,TRBJ2-1,TGTGCCAGCAGTTTAAACAGGGCTAATGAGCAGTTCTTC,CASSLNRANEQFF
-,TRBD2,TRBV7-3,TRBJ2-1,TGTGCCAGCAGCTCCGAAGTAGCGGGAGGGGATGAGCAGTTCTTC,CASSSEVAGGDEQFF
-,-,TRBV7-2,TRBJ2-7,TGTGCCAGCACCGACAGTACCGTCTACGAGCAGTACTTC,CASTDSTVYEQYF
-,-,TRBV4-3,TRBJ1-1,TGCGCCAGCAGCCAAGATCGGGGGACGAGGACTGAAGCTTTCTTT,CASSQDRGTRTEAFF
once,TRBD2,TRBV5-1,TRBJ2-7,TGCGCCAGCAGCTTGGGACTAGCCGAGCAGTACTTC,CASSLGLAEQYF
-,-,TRBV4-3,TRBJ1-4,TGCGCCAGCAGCCCAGGGTCAGCAACTAATGAAAAACTGTTTTTT,CASSPGSATNEKLFF
once,TRBD1,TRBV19,TRBJ1-5,TGTGCCAGTAGAACGGACAGGATTAGCAATCAGCCCCAGCATTTT,CASRTDRISNQPQHF
-,-,TRBV7-9,TRBJ1-5,TGTGCCAGCAGCCATTATGGGCTGGAGGGCAATCAGCCCCAGCATTTT,CASSHYGLEGNQPQHF
-,-,TRBV4-3,TRBJ1-1,TGCGCCAGCAGCCAAGGGGGTGCGTTGAACACTGAAGCTTTCTTT,CASSQGGALNTEAFF
few,-,TRBV6-5,TRBJ1-2,TGTGCCAGCTCCCCGGGCTATGGCTACACCTTC,CASSPGYGYTF
-,-,TRBV28,TRBJ1-1,TGTGCCAGCAGTTCCCACCAGGACTCGAACACTGAAGCTTTCTTT,CASSSHQDSNTEAFF
-,-,TRBV3-1,TRBJ2-2,TGTGCCAGCCTAAGAAAGGGCGACACCGGGGAGCTGTTTTTT,CASLRKGDTGELFF
-,TRBD2,TRBV29-1,TRBJ2-1,TGCAGCGTTGAATTCGTACTAGCGGGCTCCTACAATGAGCAGTTCTTC,CSVEFVLAGSYNEQFF
-,-,TRBV6-5,TRBJ2-7,TGTGCCAGCAGTTACCACCCTAGGGGTGAGCAGTACTTC,CASSYHPRGEQYF
-,-,TRBV20-1,TRBJ2-1,TGCAGTGCTAGAGATCCGCGAAAAGGGACGTACAATGAGCAGTTCTTC,CSARDPRKGTYNEQFF
-,-,TRBV19,TRBJ2-6,TGTGCCAGTAGTGGGGCGGGGGCCAACGTCCTGACTTTC,CASSGAGANVLTF
-,-,TRBV29-1,TRBJ2-2,TGCAGCGTCCCTGGGTTGCGGGCCGGGGAGCTGTTTTTT,CSVPGLRAGELFF
-,-,TRBV12-5,TRBJ2-1,TGTGCTAGTGGTTTGGTAGGCAATGAGCAGTTCTTC,CASGLVGNEQFF
-,TRBD2,TRBV27,TRBJ2-1,TGTGCCAGCAACGGGGGGGGACGCTACAATGAGCAGTTCTTC,CASNGGGRYNEQFF
once,TRBD2,TRBV6-1,TRBJ2-5,TGTGCCAGCAGTGTGGGACTAGCGGGATGGGAGACCCAGTACTTC,CASSVGLAGWETQYF
once,TRBD1,TRBV5-1,TRBJ2-3,TGCGCCAGCAGCTGGGACAGCGAAAACCCGTTTGGACCAGACACGCAGTATTTT,CASSWDSENPFGPDTQYF
-,-,TRBV7-9,TRBJ1-1,TGTGCCAGCAGCTACGGGGAGGGGAACACTGAAGCTTTCTTT,CASSYGEGNTEAFF
-,TRBD2,TRBV5-4,TRBJ2-1,TGTGCCAGCAGCTTAAGGGAGGGCCTATTGAATGAGCAGTTCTTC,CASSLREGLLNEQFF
-,TRBD1,TRBV5-1,TRBJ2-1,TGCGCCAGCAGCTTGGGGATAGGGGGCCATGAGCAGTTCTTC,CASSLGIGGHEQFF
once,TRBD1,TRBV3-1,TRBJ1-1,TGTGCCAGCAGCCTTGATCACAGGGGTCGTCTCACTGAAGCTTTCTTT,CASSLDHRGRLTEAFF
-,-,TRBV25-1,TRBJ2-3,TGTGCCAGCAGTGAATATTTTAGGGAGGACACAGATACGCAGTATTTT,CASSEYFREDTDTQYF
-,TRBD1,TRBV20-1,TRBJ1-5,TGCAGTGCTAGAGATCGTGAAGGGGGCCTCAATCAGCCCCAGCATTTT,CSARDREGGLNQPQHF
-,-,TRBV3-1,TRBJ2-5,TGTGCCAGCAGCCAAGATTGGAGGTGGGGCGAGACCCAGTACTTC,CASSQDWRWGETQYF
-,-,TRBV9,TRBJ2-3,TGTGCCAGCAGCGTCCCCTTACAGGGCTCAAGCACAGATACGCAGTATTTT,CASSVPLQGSSTDTQYF
-,-,TRBV12-3/TRBV12-4,TRBJ2-5,TGTGCCAGCAGTCCCGACCGTACAGGGATCGGGGAGACCCAGTACTTC,CASSPDRTGIGETQYF
-,-,TRBV7-8,TRBJ1-2,TGTGCCAGCAGCTTAGCGCGGGGTAACTATGGCTACACCTTC,CASSLARGNYGYTF
-,-,TRBV12-3/TRBV12-4,TRBJ2-7,TGTGCCAGCACCGTTTCCCTTCCCGGGGGCCCCAACTCCTACGAGCAGTACTTC,CASTVSLPGGPNSYEQYF
once,-,TRBV28,TRBJ2-1,TGTGCCAGCAGTCCAAGGCGTACGATTCTCAATGAGCAGTTCTTC,CASSPRRTILNEQFF
-,-,TRBV3-1,TRBJ2-1,TGTGCCAGCAGCCAAGATTTCAATGAGCAGTTCTTC,CASSQDFNEQFF
-,-,TRBV19,TRBJ1-4,TGTGCCAGTAGTATGACGGCTAATGAAAAACTGTTTTTT,CASSMTANEKLFF
-,-,TRBV27,TRBJ1-6,TGTGCCAGCAGTTTAATAGCAGCGGCTAATTCACCCCTCCACTTT,CASSLIAAANSPLHF
once,-,TRBV7-9,TRBJ1-2,TGTGCCAGCACCGTGGGGATGGGCTACACCTTC,CASTVGMGYTF
-,-,TRBV18,TRBJ2-1,TGTGCCAGCTCAATTCCCCTAACCTACAATGAGCAGTTCTTC,CASSIPLTYNEQFF
-,-,TRBV7-9,TRBJ1-1,TGTGCCAGCAGCTTAGTTGAGACTGAAGCTTTCTTT,CASSLVETEAFF
-,-,TRBV12-3/TRBV12-4,TRBJ2-1,TGTGCCAGCAGTCCCCAAGGGACCTACAATGAGCAGTTCTTC,CASSPQGTYNEQFF
-,-,TRBV3-1,TRBJ2-1,TGTGCCAGCAGCCAAGCGGGACACAATGAGCAGTTCTTC,CASSQAGHNEQFF
-,-,TRBV25-1,TRBJ1-1,TGTGCCAGCAGTGTGGGCGCCAGGACTGAAGCTTTCTTT,CASSVGARTEAFF
-,-,TRBV20-1,TRBJ2-3,TGCAGTGCTAGAGATCAAGACCCGCCAGATACGCAGTATTTT,CSARDQDPPDTQYF
-,-,TRBV12-3/TRBV12-4,TRBJ1-2,TGTGCCAGCAGTTTCGGACAGCACTATGGCTACACCTTC,CASSFGQHYGYTF
once,-,TRBV5-6,TRBJ1-6,TGTGCCAGCAGCTCGGGATCTAATAATTCACCCCTCCACTTT,CASSSGSNNSPLHF
-,TRBD2,TRBV6-4,TRBJ2-5,TGTGCCAGCAGTGAATCTAGCGGGGGCGCAGAGACCCAGTACTTC,CASSESSGGAETQYF
-,-,TRBV11-2,TRBJ2-3,TGTGCCAGCAGCTTCCGGGGGATGAGCACAGATACGCAGTATTTT,CASSFRGMSTDTQYF
-,-,TRBV7-9,TRBJ1-5,TGTGCCAGCAGCTTAGATCCAGATCAGCCCCAGCATTTT,CASSLDPDQPQHF
-,-,TRBV4-1,TRBJ2-1,TGCGCCAGCAGCCAAGAGACAGGCCACAATGAGCAGTTCTTC,CASSQETGHNEQFF
-,-,TRBV9,TRBJ1-2,TGTGCCAGCAGCGTAGGAAGGACAGTTCATGGCTACACCTTC,CASSVGRTVHGYTF
-,TRBD2,TRBV4-1,TRBJ2-2,TGCGCCAGCAGGGAAACACTAGCGGGGAACACCGGGGAGCTGTTTTTT,CASRETLAGNTGELFF
-,-,TRBV2,TRBJ1-3,TGTGCCACCGTTCCACCAGGGGGAAACACCATATATTTT,CATVPPGGNTIYF
-,-,TRBV7-2,TRBJ1-1,TGTGCCGCGACCTCAAACAGGGATGACACTGAAGCTTTCTTT,CAATSNRDDTEAFF